The clone carrying this TCR beta chain occurred a few times. Its antigen is undetermined. The germline CDR1 and CDR2 sequences are SGHTA and FQGNSA. The ends lost 3 bases at V and 3 bases at J; junction bases unmatched: 4. This CDR3 comprises 15 residues. The authors prepared the TCRbeta library with unique molecular identifiers. MiXCR was run by TCRdb on the PCR reads, yielding one entry per CDR3 protein. The table shows more than 500,000 distinct CDR3 sequences, with roughly an eighth occurring only once. The data originate from a study of T-cell reconstitution after alpha-beta-depleted transplantation in children. Study-wide points: It was reported that alpha-beta T cells came from several hundred expanded graft clones (about two months after transplant). From surviving recipient T cells and thymic progenitors came the high day-60 TCRbeta diversity observed in some patients.

Sequencing was performed on PBMCs, mostly from graft donor cells, taken 180 days after TCRalphabeta/CD19-depleted stem cell transplant. The chain carries TRBV7-2 and TRBJ2-3; 9 bases match TRBD1. The TCR was taken from a female patient between 2 and 10 years old who had a stem cell transplant for aplastic anemia, so the T cells may come from the graft donor. As DNA, the CDR3 is TGTGCCAGCAGCTTGAACAGGGGGCGTACAGATACGCAGTATTTT. Amino acid sequence: CASSLNRGRTDTQYF.